The clone carrying this T cell receptor beta chain was observed many times. Germline CDR1 and CDR2: SGDLS and YYNGEE. V was clipped by 2 bases and J by 4 bases; unmatched bases: 2. The CDR3 covers 14 residues. TCRdb re-called the PCR reads through MiXCR. The top ten hold 7% to 9.5% of the sample, which has about 39,000 clones, 9% to 14% seen once. The sample is drawn from a study of metastatic and nonmetastatic thyroid tumors. Every patient underwent thyroid surgery untreated. This sequence originates from a male donor with papillary thyroid cancer or a benign thyroid nodule (not recorded which). Some clones in this sample may be carry-over from other donors' samples. The rearrangement links TRBV9 to TRBJ2-2; 7 nucleotides match TRBD2. The sample comprised blood. The CDR3 nucleotides read TGTGCCAGCAGCGTGGCTAGCGGCACCGGGGAGCTGTTTTTT. Its translation is CASSVASGTGELFF.